The 23 T cell receptor beta chains listed next were all sequenced from one sample in a study of sequential checkpoint blockade in melanoma (dated by TCRdb to the late 2010s). Library creation used the immunoSEQ multiplex PCR assay. Here the immuneACCESS table is served through TCRdb, limited to in-frame sequences with V and J called. Missing clones are a known gap in these copies; in checked studies unresolved V genes cover under half, and the rest lacks a known reason. Across this sample there are about 8,400 clones, with around nine tenths seen only once. The ten most abundant clones make up 14% to 15% of the sample. The treatment or condition label, as the study defines it: randomized to nivolumab then ipilimumab (arm A) or the reverse (arm B). This specimen consisted of CD8+ T cells sorted from blood (inferred from file names), obtained from a patient given nivolumab and ipilimumab in sequence. Source of these receptors: a human donor with melanoma.

The V call is TRBV7-9, the J call TRBJ2-7; 13 nucleotides agree with TRBD2. V shed 5 bases and J 4 bases; nucleotides not matched to a gene: 5. Germline lookup yields CDR1 SEHNR and CDR2 FQNEAQ (reference sequence). The CDR3 runs to 15 residues. The CDR3 loop is CASSPWTSGSYEQYF. Here the CDR3 DNA reads TGTGCCAGCAGCCCGTGGACTAGCGGGAGTTACGAGCAGTACTTC.

The sample holds one count of this clone. This rearrangement joins TRBV9 to TRBJ1-1, with D tentatively TRBD1 (5 bases). V was shortened by 7 bases and J by 9 bases, with 13 bases between the two germline ends. This CDR3 spans 11 amino acids. CDR1 and CDR2 (germline): SGDLS, YYNGEE. The CDR3 bases are TGTGCCAGCGGGAGGGGCAATAAAGCTTTCTTT. Its translation: CASGRGNKAFF.

The chain has TRBV7-9 and TRBJ1-4, with TRBD1 matching 8 bases. Germline V gives CDR1 SEHNR, CDR2 FQNEAQ (reference sequence). The CDR3 runs to 16 residues. J lost 8 bases, V lost 4 bases, and 12 bases had no gene match. DNA for the CDR3: TGTGCCAGCAGCTCAACCGTGACAGGGGATTCCGAAAAACTGTTTTTT. It is translated as CASSSTVTGDSEKLFF.

The rearrangement joins TRBV7-9 to TRBJ1-5; 7 bases agree with TRBD1. J lost 4 bases, V lost 0 bases, and 3 bases had no gene match. The V gene's germline CDR1 is SEHNR and CDR2 FQNEAQ (reference sequence). This CDR3 comprises 15 residues. The CDR3: CASSLAGTANQPQHF. For the CDR3, the DNA is TGTGCCAGCAGCTTAGCAGGGACAGCGAATCAGCCCCAGCATTTT. The full variable domain, with the rest looked up from reference TRBV7-9 and TRBJ1-5, is DTGVSQNPRHKITKRGQNVTFRCDPISEHNRLYWYRQTLGQGPEFLTYFQNEAQLEKSRLLSDRFSAERPKGSFSTLEIQRTEQGDSAMYLCASSLAGTANQPQHFGDGTRLSIL.

The rearrangement uses TRBV7-9 and TRBJ2-7; TRBD1 might be the D (5 bases). V was shortened by 3 bases and J by 3 bases, with 9 bases between the two germline ends. CDR1 and CDR2 (germline): SEHNR, FQNEAQ (reference sequence). This CDR3 region has 13 residues. The CDR3 nucleotides are TGTGCCAGCAGCTTCGACAGTGACTACGAGCAGTACTTC. This encodes CASSFDSDYEQYF. Full variable domain (outside the CDR3, taken from reference TRBV7-9 and TRBJ2-7): DTGVSQNPRHKITKRGQNVTFRCDPISEHNRLYWYRQTLGQGPEFLTYFQNEAQLEKSRLLSDRFSAERPKGSFSTLEIQRTEQGDSAMYLCASSFDSDYEQYFGPGTRLTVT.

The chain is built from TRBV9 and TRBJ1-3, with 8 positions matching TRBD1. Germline assignment: CDR1 SGDLS and CDR2 YYNGEE. The V gene end was trimmed by 3 bases and the J gene end by 0 bases; junction bases not matched to a gene: 8. This CDR3 is 17 amino acids long. DNA for the CDR3: TGTGCCAGCAGCGGTGGAGCCGACAGGGGCTCTGGAAACACCATATATTTT. This encodes CASSGGADRGSGNTIYF.

The rearrangement links TRBV7-3 to TRBJ1-1; no firm D call. The CDR3 covers 14 residues. CDR1 is SGHTA and CDR2 is FQGTGA in the germline V gene. V lost 4 bases and J lost 4, with 13 bases in between. The CDR3 sequence: CASSSLMPSTEAFF. The CDR3 DNA reads as TGTGCCAGCAGCTCCTTAATGCCTAGCACTGAAGCTTTCTTT. Using reference TRBV7-3 and TRBJ1-1 for the parts outside the CDR3, the full variable domain is GAGVSQTPSNKVTEKGKYVELRCDPISGHTALYWYRQSLGQGPEFLIYFQGTGAADDSGLPNDRFFAVRPEGSVSTLKIQRTERGDSAVYLCASSSLMPSTEAFFGQGTRLTVV.

This chain connects TRBV28 to TRBJ1-2, with D possibly matching TRBD1 (6 bases). The CDR3 runs to 14 residues. V dropped 1 base and J dropped 1 base, with 7 bases sitting between them. Germline V lookup: CDR1 MDHEN, CDR2 SYDVKM. The CDR3 loop is CASSLYRVNYGYTF. As DNA, the CDR3 is TGTGCCAGCAGTTTATACAGGGTTAACTATGGCTACACCTTC.

This chain connects TRBV9 to TRBJ2-7; TRBD2 might be the D (6 bases). With 4 bases removed from V and 1 base from J, the gap between germline ends came to 21 bases. The CDR3 sequence is 17 residues long. Germline CDR1 SGDLS, CDR2 YYNGEE. The CDR3 sequence is CASSLNPSTSQSYEQYF. The CDR3 nucleotides are TGTGCCAGCAGCTTAAATCCTTCAACTAGCCAGTCCTACGAGCAGTACTTC.

This chain connects TRBV13 to TRBJ2-7, with 8 bases aligning to TRBD1. J gave up 3 bases and V 4 bases, and 5 bases lay outside the gene matches. CDR3 length: 14 residues. The germline CDR1 and CDR2 sequences are PRHDT and FYEKMQ (reference sequence). DNA for the CDR3: TGTGCCAGCAGCTCCACGGGACAGGACTACGAGCAGTACGTC. Translation gives CASSSTGQDYEQYV.

This chain joins TRBV28 and TRBJ1-1; D remains unclear. The CDR3 extends over 17 amino acids. V dropped 3 bases and J dropped 1 base, with 18 bases sitting between them. Per germline, CDR1 MDHEN and CDR2 SYDVKM. The CDR3 loop is CASSFGMPKGQNTEAFF. The CDR3 DNA reads TGTGCCAGCAGTTTCGGGATGCCGAAAGGCCAGAACACTGAAGCTTTCTTT.

The V gene is TRBV30, the J gene TRBJ1-2; D gene unclear. Trimming cost V 2 bases and J 4 bases, with 17 bases left between them. Germline V CDR1 and CDR2: GTSNPN, SVGIG (reference sequence). The CDR3 totals 15 residues. CDR3: CAWSPPGRAIYGYTF. The CDR3 bases are TGTGCCTGGAGTCCCCCTGGGAGGGCTATCTATGGCTACACCTTC.

The rearrangement uses TRBV28 and TRBJ1-3; 8 nucleotides align to TRBD1. CDR1 and CDR2 (germline): MDHEN, SYDVKM. Unmatched junction bases numbered 3, after V lost 6 bases and J lost 2 bases. The length of the CDR3 is 14 residues. The CDR3 spells CASSWTGTGNTIYF. CDR3 DNA sequence: TGTGCCAGCAGCTGGACAGGGACTGGAAACACCATATATTTT. Variable domain in full (rest from reference TRBV28 and TRBJ1-3): DVKVTQSSRYLVKRTGEKVFLECVQDMDHENMFWYRQDPGLGLRLIYFSYDVKMKEKGDIPEGYSVSREKKERFSLILESASTNQTSMYLCASSWTGTGNTIYFGEGSWLTVV.

The chain is built from TRBV19 and TRBJ1-2; D is undetermined. With 5 bases removed from V and 7 bases from J, the gap between germline ends came to 20 bases. The CDR3 is 15 residues long. Germline V gene sequence: CDR1 LNHDA, CDR2 SQIVND (reference sequence). This CDR3 is CASSQDGSPGSGYTF. For the CDR3, the DNA is TGTGCCAGTAGTCAGGATGGCTCCCCTGGATCTGGCTACACCTTC. Together with reference TRBV19 and TRBJ1-2, the CDR3 gives the full variable domain: DGGITQSPKYLFRKEGQNVTLSCEQNLNHDAMYWYRQDPGQGLRLIYYSQIVNDFQKGDIAEGYSVSREKKESFPLTVTSAQKNPTAFYLCASSQDGSPGSGYTFGSGTRLTVV.

The chain joins TRBV5-1 to TRBJ2-7, with a possible D match to TRBD1 (5 bases). V lost 0 bases, J lost 1 base, and 8 bases lay in between. The CDR3 is 14 amino acids. Per germline, CDR1 SGHRS and CDR2 YFSETQ. In nucleotides, the CDR3 is TGCGCCAGCAGCTTGGCCTCAGGGTCCTACGAGCAGTACGTC. Its protein is CASSLASGSYEQYV.

The chain recombines TRBV5-8 with TRBJ2-7; D uncertain. Trimming pared 0 bases from V and 2 bases from J, leaving 6 bases between. The CDR3 runs 13 residues. Germline CDR1 and CDR2: SGHTS and YDEGEE. The CDR3 here is CASSLVDTYEQYV. As DNA, the CDR3 is TGTGCCAGCAGCTTGGTAGACACCTACGAGCAGTACGTC.

J is TRBJ2-1 and V is TRBV18, with 12 bases lining up with TRBD2. CDR3 size: 14 residues. Germline-derived CDR1 and CDR2 are KGHSH and LQKENI. J gave up 15 bases and V 6 bases, and 12 bases lay outside the gene matches. The chain's CDR3 is CASSLGLAGSIVFF. CDR3 DNA sequence: TGTGCCAGCTCCCTTGGACTAGCGGGAAGTATTGTGTTCTTC. The full variable domain, in which reference TRBV18 and TRBJ2-1 provide the parts outside the CDR3, is NAGVMQNPRHLVRRRGQEARLRCSPMKGHSHVYWYRQLPEEGLKFMVYLQKENIIDESGMPKERFSAEFPKEGPSILRIQQVVRGDSAAYFCASSLGLAGSIVFFGPGTRLTVL.

This clone has only one observation. The chain recombines TRBV19 with TRBJ1-2, with 9 bases that match TRBD1. Trimming at V came to 5 bases and at J to 5 bases, leaving 9 bases not matched to a gene. The length of the CDR3 is 15 residues. Germline CDR1 LNHDA, CDR2 SQIVND (reference sequence). The CDR3 nucleotides are TGTGCCAGTAGTCCCCGGACAGGGGCCGGGTATGGCTACACCTTC. Translating gives CASSPRTGAGYGYTF.

The J gene is TRBJ1-1, the V gene TRBV9, with D perhaps TRBD1 (5 bases). CDR1 is SGDLS and CDR2 is YYNGEE in the germline V gene. CDR3 length equals 14 residues. V was clipped by 0 bases and J by 4 bases, with 10 bases between them. CDR3 sequence reads: CASSVAGRGTEAFF. In nucleotides, the CDR3 is TGTGCCAGCAGCGTAGCAGGGCGGGGCACTGAAGCTTTCTTT.

The chain carries TRBV15 and TRBJ1-2, with D uncertain. Per germline, CDR1 LNHNV and CDR2 YYDKDF (reference sequence). The length of the CDR3 is 15 residues. V lost 0 bases and J lost 8, with 16 bases in between. The CDR3 loop reads CATSRDLGSKEGYTF. The CDR3 nucleotides are TGTGCCACCAGCAGAGATTTGGGCTCTAAGGAAGGCTACACCTTC.

The chain is built from TRBV27 and TRBJ2-7, with TRBD2 as a possible D gene (5 bases). CDR1 is MNHEY and CDR2 is SMNVEV in the germline V gene (reference sequence). The CDR3 has 15 amino acids. Between the trimmed V and J ends, which lost 6 bases and 2 bases, there was a span of 17 bases. CDR3: CASRPTPGSTYEQYF. The CDR3 DNA is TGTGCCAGCAGGCCTACCCCGGGATCTACCTACGAGCAGTACTTC.

The chain is built from TRBV28 and TRBJ2-7, with 7 bases matching TRBD1. Trimming at V came to 5 bases and at J to 2 bases, leaving 6 bases not matched to a gene. The CDR3 runs 14 residues. Per the germline V gene, CDR1 is MDHEN and CDR2 is SYDVKM. The CDR3 nucleotides are TGTGCCAGCAGTCCCCGGACAGGTCCCTACGAGCAGTACTTC. Its translation: CASSPRTGPYEQYF.

This clone was found once. CDR3 DNA sequence: TGTGCCAGCAGCTTTGGGGGGAGGCAAGAGACCCAGTACTTC. Amino acids: CASSFGGRQETQYF. The rearrangement links TRBV11-2 to TRBJ2-5, with a tentative D call TRBD2 (6 bases). Germline assignment: CDR1 SGHAT and CDR2 FQNNGV. V shed 3 bases and J shed 2 bases, with 10 bases lying between them. This CDR3 region has 14 residues. The full variable domain, in which reference TRBV11-2 and TRBJ2-5 provide the parts outside the CDR3, is EAGVAQSPRYKIIEKRQSVAFWCNPISGHATLYWYQQILGQGPKLLIQFQNNGVVDDSQLPKDRFSAERLKGVDSTLKIQPAKLEDSAVYLCASSFGGRQETQYFGPGTRLLVL.